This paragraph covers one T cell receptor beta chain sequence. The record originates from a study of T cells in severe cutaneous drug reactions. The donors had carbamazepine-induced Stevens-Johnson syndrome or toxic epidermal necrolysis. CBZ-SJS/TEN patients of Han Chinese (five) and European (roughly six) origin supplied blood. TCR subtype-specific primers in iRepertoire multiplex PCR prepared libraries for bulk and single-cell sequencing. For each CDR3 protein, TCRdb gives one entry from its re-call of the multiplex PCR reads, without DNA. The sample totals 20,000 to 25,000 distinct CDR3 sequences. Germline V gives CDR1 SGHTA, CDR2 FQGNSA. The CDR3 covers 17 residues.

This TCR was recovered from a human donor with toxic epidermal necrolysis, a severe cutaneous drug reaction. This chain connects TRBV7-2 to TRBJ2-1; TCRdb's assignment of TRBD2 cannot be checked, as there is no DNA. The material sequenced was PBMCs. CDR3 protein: CASSSGEGLALLNEQFF. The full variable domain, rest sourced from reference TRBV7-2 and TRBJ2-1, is GAGVSQSPSNKVTEKGKDVELRCDPISGHTALYWYRQSLGQGLEFLIYFQGNSAPDKSGLPSDRFSAERTGGSVSTLTIQRTQQEDSAVYLCASSSGEGLALLNEQFFGPGTRLTVL.